This entry concerns a single T cell receptor beta chain. As yet, its antigen is unknown. Germline V gives CDR1 SGHTA, CDR2 FQGNSA. The CDR3 extends over 15 amino acids. V lost 1 base, J lost 2 bases, and 12 bases lay in between. This entry comes from a study of T cell responses to AZD1222 COVID-19 vaccine. Profiling relied on immunoSEQ multiplex PCR, and the TCRdb table lists in-frame clones only, not all of them. Among about 82,000 clones listed, roughly 90% were seen once. Findings and caveats of the study: White British donors predominated, females outnumbered males, and clonal diversity was possibly underestimated. Two AZD1222 doses significantly raised spike-specific TCR breadth and depth over controls.

This chain links TRBV7-2 with TRBJ2-7; a possible D gene is TRBD2 (6 bases). The source of this sequence is an adult who received the AZD1222 COVID-19 vaccine. This specimen consisted of peripheral blood, obtained 28 days after the second AZD1222 dose. In DNA form, the CDR3 reads TGTGCCAGCAGCTTAGGACCCCCGGGAGCCTACGAGCAGTACTTC. Residues: CASSLGPPGAYEQYF.